This note documents a single T cell receptor beta chain sequence. The antigen is not known. Looked up from germline, CDR1 is SQVTM and CDR2 is ANQGSEA. The CDR3 totals 16 residues. V lost 7 bases and J lost 4; bases outside the gene matches: 15. These data are taken from a study of identical twins. Whole-study findings and limits: The more abundant beta clonotypes in cord blood had fewer insertions, and memory repertoires did not show this.

TCRdb redid the calling of the 5' RACE reads with MiXCR, one entry per CDR3 protein. Of around 960,000 distinct CDR3 sequences listed, 12% are singletons. A further study also used this sample, focusing on yellow fever vaccine responses in identical twins.

This TCR was sampled from a woman between 18 and 29 years old in good health. The chain couples TRBV29-1 to TRBJ2-1, with 8 positions matching TRBD2. Sequenced input: PBMCs. The CDR3 nucleotides are TGCAGCGCAGCGGGTGGCGGGCTAGCGGGTTACAATGAGCAGTTCTTC. Translation gives CSAAGGGLAGYNEQFF.